These 14 T cell receptor beta chains were sequenced from one sample in a study of cytomegalovirus exposure and HLA in healthy donors. Researchers ran the PCR with 60 Vbeta and 13 Jbeta primers. The data were produced by immunoSEQ multiplex PCR, yet TCRdb's version contains in-frame clones alone and is incomplete. The sample has some 91,000 clones, over 65% seen once. The sample comprised PBMCs. These receptors all stem from a woman in her sixties in good health and CMV-seronegative.

This clone was seen only a few times. The chain combines TRBV19 with TRBJ1-1; 12 bases line up with TRBD1. This CDR3 contains 16 residues. Germline-derived CDR1 and CDR2 are LNHDA and SQIVND (reference sequence). Losses at the gene ends were 4 bases for V and 1 base for J; bases not matched to a gene: 4. The CDR3 DNA reads as TGTGCCAGTAGTACTGGGACAGGGGGCTGGAACACTGAAGCTTTCTTT. Protein sequence: CASSTGTGGWNTEAFF.

This clone was seen a few times. The rearrangement uses TRBV5-6 and TRBJ1-1, with TRBD1 as a possible D gene (6 bases). The CDR3 is 16 residues long. The V and J ends lost 7 bases and 0 bases respectively, with 19 bases between them. CDR1 and CDR2 (germline): SGHDT, YYEEEE. CDR3 amino acids: CASARDTSPMNTEAFF. The CDR3 DNA follows: TGTGCCAGCGCACGGGACACAAGCCCCATGAACACTGAAGCTTTCTTT.

CDR3 coding DNA: TGTGCCAGCAGCCTGGACAGGCCCTCCTCTGGAAACACCATATATTTT. Its translation is CASSLDRPSSGNTIYF. The gene calls are TRBV5-4 and TRBJ1-3, with 7 bases that match TRBD1. CDR3 length: 16 residues. Per germline, CDR1 SGHNT and CDR2 YYREEE (reference sequence). The J segment lost 0 bases and the V segment lost 4 bases, leaving 7 bases of the junction unmatched.

The rearrangement joins TRBV6-5 to TRBJ2-1; 9 bases line up with TRBD1. Germline CDR1 MNHEY, CDR2 SVGAGI. The V and J ends lost 5 bases and 9 bases, in that order; junction bases with no gene match: 8. CDR3 size: 14 residues. In nucleotides, the CDR3 is TGTGCCAGCAGTAAAAGGGACAGGGAAGTTGAGCAGTTCTTC. Translation gives CASSKRDREVEQFF.

The CDR3 sequence is CAWRAGGAYGYTF. In DNA, the CDR3 is TGTGCCTGGAGGGCAGGGGGCGCCTATGGCTACACCTTC. The chain employs TRBV30 and TRBJ1-2, with 8 bases identical to TRBD1. Trimming at V came to 3 bases and at J to 4 bases, leaving 4 bases not matched to a gene. Germline CDR1 GTSNPN, CDR2 SVGIG (reference sequence). This CDR3 is built from 13 residues.

The V and J genes are TRBV10-1 and TRBJ2-7, with TRBD1 matching 8 bases. V gave up 5 bases and J gave up 5 bases; unmatched junction bases: 11. The germline V gene has CDR1 WNHNN and CDR2 SYGVQD (reference sequence). The CDR3 has 15 amino acids. The chain's CDR3 is CASSPGQGMVHEQYF. The CDR3, as DNA: TGCGCCAGCAGTCCCGGACAGGGAATGGTCCACGAGCAGTACTTC.

The V and J genes are TRBV9 and TRBJ2-1; D unresolved. The ends were cut back, 0 bases at V and 1 base at J, with 8 bases in the middle. The CDR3 is 15 amino acids. The germline CDR1 and CDR2 sequences are SGDLS and YYNGEE. CDR3 in DNA: TGTGCCAGCAGCGTAGTGCCAGGTTCCTACAATGAGCAGTTCTTC. Its translation is CASSVVPGSYNEQFF.

This sequence joins TRBV10-3 and TRBJ2-7; D is undetermined. CDR3 size: 15 residues. V was shortened by 4 bases and J by 2 bases, with 15 bases between the two germline ends. CDR1 and CDR2 (germline): ENHRY, SYGVKD. CDR3 amino acids: CAISAYLPGPYEQYF. In DNA form, the CDR3 reads TGTGCCATCAGTGCCTATTTACCTGGGCCCTACGAGCAGTACTTC.

The V call is TRBV15, the J call TRBJ2-7, with D maybe TRBD2 (5 bases). CDR1 and CDR2 from the germline V gene are LNHNV and YYDKDF (reference sequence). The V end was cut by 0 bases, the J end by 5 bases, with 14 bases between. The length of the CDR3 is 15 residues. The CDR3 nucleotides are TGTGCCACCAGCAGAGACCCAGGAGGACCCGACGAGCAGTACTTC. Translation gives CATSRDPGGPDEQYF.

The chain links TRBV5-1 to TRBJ2-1; D is uncertain. The germline gives CDR1 SGHRS, CDR2 YFSETQ. V was cut by 4 bases and J by 3 bases, with 8 bases left in between. The CDR3 is 13 amino acids. Written as DNA, the CDR3 is TGCGCCAGCAGCACCACGGGCTACAATGAGCAGTTCTTC. It codes for CASSTTGYNEQFF.

V and J are TRBV4-1 and TRBJ2-7; D unclear. CDR1 and CDR2 (germline): MGHRA, YSYEKL. Trimming removed 0 bases from V and 0 bases from J, with 12 bases in between. This CDR3 spans 16 amino acids. The CDR3 sequence: CASSQEYAFSSYEQYF. DNA of the CDR3: TGCGCCAGCAGCCAAGAGTATGCCTTCAGCTCCTACGAGCAGTACTTC.

The V call is TRBV7-9, the J call TRBJ1-4; a weak D match, TRBD1 (5 bases). CDR3 length equals 15 residues. Per germline, CDR1 SEHNR and CDR2 FQNEAQ (reference sequence). V gave up 3 bases and J gave up 1 base, with 9 bases separating them. This chain's CDR3 is CASSFQGGTNEKLFF. The CDR3 coding sequence is TGTGCCAGCAGCTTCCAGGGAGGAACTAATGAAAAACTGTTTTTT.

The genes are TRBV7-6 and TRBJ2-1; 12 bases are a match to TRBD2. CDR3 length: 17 residues. CDR1 and CDR2 from the germline V gene are SGHVS and FNYEAQ. Losses at the gene ends were 0 bases for V and 9 bases for J; bases not matched to a gene: 9. The CDR3 loop reads CASSLASSGGDISEQFF. The CDR3 DNA reads TGTGCCAGCAGCTTAGCGTCTAGCGGGGGGGATATCAGTGAGCAGTTCTTC.

The CDR3 DNA reads as TGTGCCAGCAGAGGGCCGGGACTAGGATTGGCTACGCAGTATTTT. Translation gives CASRGPGLGLATQYF. V gene TRBV6-5 combines with J gene TRBJ2-3; TRBD2 matches 8 bases. Trimming at V came to 6 bases and at J to 8 bases, leaving 13 bases not matched to a gene. The germline V gene has CDR1 MNHEY and CDR2 SVGAGI. The CDR3 is made up of 15 amino acids.